A selection of T cell receptor beta chains follows, all from one sample in a study of cytomegalovirus exposure and HLA in healthy donors. The protocol was immunoSEQ multiplex PCR, while the TCRdb copy is restricted to in-frame clones and leaves out a portion. This sample contains about 34,000 clones. Sample: PBMCs. The receptors come from a middle-aged woman in good health and CMV-seropositive. CDR3s include the opening cysteine and the closing phenylalanine or tryptophan. Each record gives: J gene, V gene, clone size, D gene, CDR3 DNA, CDR3 protein. The D gene is left open where the match is weak. Clone size is stated in some rows and not others, as once, few, many or a class when expanded.

TRBJ2-2 | TRBV5-1 | . | . | TGCGCCAGCAGCTTGGTTCAGGGGGGTACGAACACCGGGGAGCTGTTTTTT | CASSLVQGGTNTGELFF
TRBJ1-2 | TRBV28 | . | TRBD1 | TGTGCCAGCAGCACACAGGGGCATGGCTACACCTTC | CASSTQGHGYTF
TRBJ2-1 | TRBV28 | . | TRBD2 | TGTGCCACCTCGATCCCTGGCGCGGGGGGACGAGCGGAGTTCTTC | CATSIPGAGGRAEFF
TRBJ1-2 | TRBV6-1 | . | . | TGTGCCAGCAGTGGTACCCCGGACTATGGCTACACCTTC | CASSGTPDYGYTF
TRBJ2-7 | TRBV7-2 | . | . | TGTGCCAGCAGCTTAGTGGGGGCCACCATCGACGAGCAGTACTTC | CASSLVGATIDEQYF
TRBJ2-3 | TRBV6-1 | . | TRBD2 | TGTGCCAGCAGTGAGGTCTGGACTAGTCAAGATACGCAGTATTTT | CASSEVWTSQDTQYF
TRBJ2-3 | TRBV10-1 | . | TRBD2 | TGCGCCACCGGGCCTGGCGGGGGGGTTGATACGCAGTATTTT | CATGPGGGVDTQYF
TRBJ2-1 | TRBV28 | . | TRBD1 | TGTGCCAGCATTCAGACGGGACAGGGTTCGGGGGAGCAGTTCTTC | CASIQTGQGSGEQFF
TRBJ1-6 | TRBV5-4 | . | . | TGTGCCAGCAGCTCTGACAAGCAGCGGTCACCCCTCCACTTT | CASSSDKQRSPLHF
TRBJ2-6 | TRBV5-1 | . | . | TGCGCCAGCAGCTTGGCCTCGGGGTACTCTGGGGCCAACGTCCTGACTTTC | CASSLASGYSGANVLTF
TRBJ1-6 | TRBV19 | . | . | TGTGCCAGTAACGGGGGGCCCATGAATTCACCCCTCCACTTT | CASNGGPMNSPLHF
TRBJ2-7 | TRBV5-1 | . | . | TGCGCCAGCAGCTTATCAGGAGGGTCTCGGGAGCAGTACTTC | CASSLSGGSREQYF
TRBJ1-1 | TRBV28 | . | TRBD1 | TGTGGCAGCAACCTTGACAGGGTCAACACTGAAGCTTTCTTT | CGSNLDRVNTEAFF
TRBJ2-3 | TRBV6-4 | . | . | TGTGCCAGCAGTGCGAACTACGGATTAGATACGCAGTATTTT | CASSANYGLDTQYF
TRBJ2-7 | TRBV30 | . | TRBD1 | TGTGCCTGGAGTGTACTAGGGACAGGGGGCTACGAGCAGTACTTC | CAWSVLGTGGYEQYF
TRBJ2-5 | TRBV5-1 | . | TRBD2 | TGCGCCAGCAAGAATCCACTAGCGGAGACCCAGTACTTC | CASKNPLAETQYF
TRBJ2-1 | TRBV2 | medium-sized | . | TGTGCCAGCACGACCGGTAGGACCCTTCCGGGGGAGCAGTTCTTC | CASTTGRTLPGEQFF
TRBJ1-2 | TRBV25-1 | . | TRBD1 | TGTGCCAGCACCGGGACAGGGGGGAGCTATGGCTACACCTTC | CASTGTGGSYGYTF
TRBJ1-2 | TRBV27 | . | TRBD1 | TGTGCCAGCAGGGGACAGGGGGCGAATGGCTACACCTTC | CASRGQGANGYTF
TRBJ1-5 | TRBV28 | . | . | TGTGCCAGCAGTTTGGTATGGGGGGGCGATCAGCCCCAGCATTTT | CASSLVWGGDQPQHF
TRBJ1-5 | TRBV28 | . | TRBD1 | TGTGCCAGCAGTCCGGCCGGGACAGGGGTTCAGCCCCAGCATTTT | CASSPAGTGVQPQHF
TRBJ1-2 | TRBV19 | . | . | TGTGCCAGTAGGATAGGGGGAGGCGCAAATGGCTACACCTTC | CASRIGGGANGYTF
TRBJ2-7 | TRBV5-8 | . | . | TGTGCCAGCAGCACAGGGACGGACTACGAGCAGTACTTC | CASSTGTDYEQYF
TRBJ2-7 | TRBV7-2 | . | . | TGTGCCAGCAGCCAGGTCCACGAGCAGTACTTC | CASSQVHEQYF
TRBJ1-5 | TRBV15 | . | . | TGTGCCACCAGCCTCGATACAGGGAATCAGCCCCAGCATTTT | CATSLDTGNQPQHF
TRBJ2-1 | TRBV6-6 | . | . | TGTGCCAGCAGAGCGGCGGCTTCCAACAATGAGCAGTTCTTC | CASRAAASNNEQFF
TRBJ2-7 | TRBV7-9 | . | . | TGTGCCAGCAGCTTAGTTAGCGTCGAGCAGTACTTC | CASSLVSVEQYF
TRBJ2-7 | TRBV19 | . | . | TGTGCCAGTAGTATAGGAATGGGAGAGGGCTACGAGCAGTACTTC | CASSIGMGEGYEQYF
TRBJ2-1 | TRBV19 | . | TRBD2 | TGTGCCAGTATGACTAGCGGGGGCGCCTACTCCTACAATGAGCAGTTCTTC | CASMTSGGAYSYNEQFF
TRBJ1-1 | TRBV5-1 | . | . | TGCGCCAGCAGCTTCGGTGACTCTAACCCAAGGAACACTGAAGCTTTCTTT | CASSFGDSNPRNTEAFF
TRBJ1-5 | TRBV6-6 | . | . | TGTGCCAGCAGCCAAGGACAGTATAGCAATCAGCCCCAGCATTTT | CASSQGQYSNQPQHF
TRBJ2-5 | TRBV5-1 | . | TRBD1 | TGCGCCAGCAGCCCAAGGCGGGGGACAGGGAGGACGGGAGGACCGCAAGAGACCCAGTACTTC | CASSPRRGTGRTGGPQETQYF
TRBJ2-1 | TRBV6-6 | . | TRBD1 | TGTGCCAGCAGACGAGGACAGGCGAGCTCCTACAATGAGCAGTTCTTC | CASRRGQASSYNEQFF
TRBJ2-3 | TRBV7-2 | . | . | TGTGCCAGCAGCTCGCCGAGGGTCGGGGGGCGGACAGATACGCAGTATTTT | CASSSPRVGGRTDTQYF
TRBJ2-3 | TRBV28 | . | TRBD1 | TGTGCCAGCAGGTGGACAGGCCGCACAGATACGCAGTATTTT | CASRWTGRTDTQYF
TRBJ2-7 | TRBV19 | . | . | TGTGCCAGTAGTATAACAGGCGAGCAGTACTTC | CASSITGEQYF
TRBJ2-7 | TRBV4-1 | . | TRBD2 | TGCGCCAGCAGCCAAGAGCCGCTTAGCGGGGGGGCCTACGAGCAGTACTTC | CASSQEPLSGGAYEQYF
TRBJ1-2 | TRBV27 | . | TRBD1 | TGTGCCAGCAGCGCTGGGGGACAGGGGGTCTATGGCTACACCTTC | CASSAGGQGVYGYTF
TRBJ2-1 | TRBV6-1 | . | TRBD1 | TGTGCCAGCAGTGTTGCTGGGACAGACAATGAGCAGTTCTTC | CASSVAGTDNEQFF
TRBJ2-2 | TRBV27 | . | TRBD2 | TGTGCCAGCAGTTTATCTAAGGCTAGCGGGAGGAGTACCGGGGAGCTGTTTTTT | CASSLSKASGRSTGELFF
TRBJ2-1 | TRBV5-1 | . | TRBD2 | TGCGCCAGCAGTCGGGCCCTTAGCGGGGGGGCCAATGAGCAGTTCTTC | CASSRALSGGANEQFF
TRBJ2-2 | TRBV29-1 | . | . | TGCAGCGCTTCTCTCAACGGGAACACCGGGGAGCTGTTTTTT | CSASLNGNTGELFF
TRBJ2-3 | TRBV5-6 | . | TRBD2 | TGTGCCAGCAGCTTGCGGGCTAGCGGGGCCACAGATACGCAGTATTTT | CASSLRASGATDTQYF
TRBJ1-2 | TRBV5-1 | . | TRBD1 | TGCGCCAGCAGCTTGTCGACACTTGACAGGGTCGGCTACACCTTC | CASSLSTLDRVGYTF
TRBJ1-1 | TRBV5-4 | . | . | TGTGCCAGCAGCTTGCCCCAGGGGAACACTGAAGCTTTCTTT | CASSLPQGNTEAFF
TRBJ1-1 | TRBV5-1 | . | TRBD1 | TGCGCCAGCAGCTGGACAGGGAGCACTGAAGCTTTCTTT | CASSWTGSTEAFF
TRBJ1-1 | TRBV6-6 | . | . | TGTGCCAGCAGTTACGGGGGGGCGGGTGAAGCTTTCTTT | CASSYGGAGEAFF
TRBJ2-3 | TRBV4-2 | . | . | TGTGCCGGCAGCCAAGCGGTTCGGTTTTCAGATACGCAGTATTTT | CAGSQAVRFSDTQYF
TRBJ2-7 | TRBV6-6 | . | . | TGTGCCAGCAGTACCGGGACAACGGAGCAGTACTTC | CASSTGTTEQYF
TRBJ2-5 | TRBV5-1 | . | . | TGCGCCAGCAGCTTGGGACTGACCCAAGAGACCCAGTACTTC | CASSLGLTQETQYF
TRBJ1-6 | TRBV7-8 | . | TRBD1 | TGTGCCAGCAGCTTTGGGACAGATAATTCACCCCTCCACTTT | CASSFGTDNSPLHF
TRBJ2-7 | TRBV7-9 | . | TRBD2 | TGTGCCAGCAGCTACGCGGGGGGCTGGGAGCAGTACTTC | CASSYAGGWEQYF
TRBJ1-2 | TRBV25-1 | . | TRBD1 | TGTGCCAGCCGGACAGGGACCTATGGCTACACCTTC | CASRTGTYGYTF
TRBJ2-1 | TRBV5-4 | . | . | TGTGCCAGCAGCTCGAGAGGGGCGCGGGGTTTCCGTCAGTTCTTC | CASSSRGARGFRQFF
TRBJ1-2 | TRBV28 | . | TRBD1 | TGTGCCAGCAGGCGTCTCCGGGACAGCCTCTTCTATGGCTACACCTTC | CASRRLRDSLFYGYTF
TRBJ2-7 | TRBV6-5 | . | . | TGTGCCAGCAGTTACGGGCGACTAGACTACGAGCAGTACTTC | CASSYGRLDYEQYF
TRBJ2-1 | TRBV13 | . | . | TGTGCCACCTCGGTGGGGGGTGGGTACAATGAGCAGTTCTTC | CATSVGGGYNEQFF